These 20 T cell receptor beta chains were sequenced from one sample in a study of shared clonotypes between healthy human individuals. TCRdb's table, derived via immunoSEQ multiplex PCR, lists solely in-frame clones and lacks some. Of roughly 2.4 million clones listed, approximately 95% are singletons. Sequenced: naive CD4+ T cells sorted from blood. Subset specified: CD45RA+ positively selected. These receptors were obtained from a man aged 18 to 29 in good health.

This chain joins TRBV30 and TRBJ1-1; D unresolved. Per germline, CDR1 GTSNPN and CDR2 SVGIG (reference sequence). The CDR3 is 13 residues long. The V gene lost 1 base and the J gene lost 1 base, with 7 bases spanning the gap. The CDR3 region has the DNA TGTGCCTGGAGTGGGAAACAGAACACTGAAGCTTTCTTT. It is translated as CAWSGKQNTEAFF.

In its sample, this clone was seen once. The CDR3 nucleotides read TGTGCCAGCTCCCTGGGAGGGCGACTAGCGGGGGCCTACGAGCAGTACTTC. This codes for CASSLGGRLAGAYEQYF. The chain carries TRBV18 and TRBJ2-7, with 12 bases aligning to TRBD2. V shed 6 bases and J 2 bases; nucleotides not matched to a gene: 11. Germline V gene lookup returns CDR1 KGHSH and CDR2 LQKENI. The CDR3 contains 17 residues.

This sequence joins TRBV7-9 and TRBJ2-5; 7 positions agree with TRBD1. The V segment lost 4 bases and the J segment 3 bases; nucleotides outside the gene matches: 8. The CDR3 totals 15 residues. CDR1 is SEHNR and CDR2 is FQNEAQ in the germline V gene (reference sequence). The CDR3 loop reads CASSYWGQHEETQYF. DNA for the CDR3: TGTGCCAGCAGCTATTGGGGACAGCATGAAGAGACCCAGTACTTC.

This chain's CDR3 is CASTGSRSSYNEQFF. CDR3 nucleotide sequence: TGTGCCAGCACTGGCAGCAGGAGCTCCTACAATGAGCAGTTCTTC. The chain joins TRBV28 to TRBJ2-1; D unclear. Trimming removed 7 bases at V and 0 bases at J, with 13 bases between. The CDR3 is 15 amino acids. Germline V lookup: CDR1 MDHEN, CDR2 SYDVKM. The full variable domain, rest sourced from reference TRBV28 and TRBJ2-1, is DVKVTQSSRYLVKRTGEKVFLECVQDMDHENMFWYRQDPGLGLRLIYFSYDVKMKEKGDIPEGYSVSREKKERFSLILESASTNQTSMYLCASTGSRSSYNEQFFGPGTRLTVL.

For this clone: In the same sample, other DNA sequences code for this CDR3. The CDR3 coding sequence is TGTGCCAGCAGCTTAAGGACAGGGGCTAATGAAAAACTGTTTTTT. Its protein is CASSLRTGANEKLFF. The J gene is TRBJ1-4, the V gene TRBV5-6; 9 nucleotides agree with TRBD1. This CDR3 comprises 15 residues. V lost 2 bases and J lost 3; bases outside the gene matches: 2. The germline V gene encodes CDR1 SGHDT and CDR2 YYEEEE.

The table lists this clone with a few counts. The J gene is TRBJ1-3, the V gene TRBV4-1; D possibly corresponds to TRBD1 (6 bases). Germline V gives CDR1 MGHRA, CDR2 YSYEKL. The CDR3 loop spans 15 amino acids. V was cut by 4 bases and J by 3 bases, with 13 bases left in between. CDR3 region: CASSRLTGNGNTIYF. As DNA, the CDR3 is TGCGCCAGCAGCCGACTTACAGGGAATGGAAACACCATATATTTT.

This clone was counted a single time. The V and J genes are TRBV13 and TRBJ1-6, with 7 bases matching TRBD1. This CDR3 spans 16 amino acids. Losses at the gene ends were 0 bases for V and 9 bases for J; bases not matched to a gene: 8. CDR1 is PRHDT, CDR2 FYEKMQ, per germline (reference sequence). CDR3 amino acids: CASSLGGGTVSSPLHF. CDR3 nucleotides: TGTGCCAGCAGCTTAGGGGGTGGGACAGTCAGTTCACCCCTCCACTTT.

V gene TRBV10-3 combines with J gene TRBJ2-2, with 7 bases fitting TRBD1. The J segment lost 0 bases and the V segment lost 4 bases, leaving 2 bases of the junction unmatched. Germline V gene sequence: CDR1 ENHRY, CDR2 SYGVKD. This CDR3 is 15 amino acids long. DNA of the CDR3: TGTGCCATCAGTGGGGGACAGTCGAACACCGGGGAGCTGTTTTTT. It specifies CAISGGQSNTGELFF.

V is TRBV5-1 and J is TRBJ2-6; D not resolved. This CDR3 has 16 amino acids. The ends were cut back, 4 bases at V and 1 base at J, with 12 bases in the middle. Germline V gene lookup returns CDR1 SGHRS and CDR2 YFSETQ. The CDR3 region is CASSPDGRSGANVLTF. In nucleotides, the CDR3 is TGCGCCAGCAGCCCGGACGGCAGGTCTGGGGCCAACGTCCTGACTTTC.

The gene calls are TRBV7-8 and TRBJ2-1; either TRBD1 or TRBD2 may fit D (6 bases each). CDR3 size: 15 residues. CDR1 is SGHVS, CDR2 FQNEAQ, per germline. V was shortened by 7 bases and J by 0 bases, with 13 bases between the two germline ends. For the CDR3, the DNA is TGTGCCAGCATCCCTGAGGGGGGCTCCTACAATGAGCAGTTCTTC. Protein: CASIPEGGSYNEQFF.

This rearrangement joins TRBV10-3 to TRBJ1-5; 7 bases map to TRBD1. Trimming cost V 2 bases and J 3 bases; bases outside gene matches: 7. Germline lookup yields CDR1 ENHRY and CDR2 SYGVKD. The length of the CDR3 is 16 residues. The CDR3 DNA is TGTGCCATCAGTGAGGGGTGGACAGGTGACAATCAGCCCCAGCATTTT. Its protein is CAISEGWTGDNQPQHF.

The genes are TRBV5-1 and TRBJ2-7, with D unresolved. Germline CDR1 reads SGHRS; CDR2 reads YFSETQ. The CDR3 is 17 residues long. With 2 bases removed from V and 2 bases from J, the gap between germline ends came to 20 bases. The CDR3 is CASSFAPSESPTYEQYF. The CDR3 nucleotides read TGCGCCAGCAGCTTCGCACCTTCTGAGAGCCCTACCTACGAGCAGTACTTC.

The chain employs TRBV29-1 and TRBJ1-1; D is ambiguous. The CDR3 has 15 residues. The germline V gene has CDR1 SQVTM and CDR2 ANQGSEA. V lost 1 base to trimming and J lost 0 bases, with 12 bases between them. The CDR3, as DNA: TGCAGCGTTGAAGTTAGGTTTCCGTTGAACACTGAAGCTTTCTTT. It specifies CSVEVRFPLNTEAFF.

V usage is TRBV25-1 and J usage is TRBJ1-2; TRBD1 agrees at 9 bases. Germline V gives CDR1 MGHDK, CDR2 SYGVNS. The V and J ends lost 4 bases and 7 bases, in that order; junction bases with no gene match: 4. The CDR3 consists of 13 residues. The CDR3 loop reads CASSGDRAAGYTF. The CDR3 region has the DNA TGTGCCAGCAGTGGGGACAGGGCGGCTGGCTACACCTTC.

CDR3 nucleotide sequence: TGCGCCAGCAGCCAAGATCCTTCGACACTAGCGGGTTGGAATGAGCAGTTCTTC. Encoded protein: CASSQDPSTLAGWNEQFF. The chain joins TRBV4-1 to TRBJ2-1; TRBD2 aligns across 9 bases. Germline lookup yields CDR1 MGHRA and CDR2 YSYEKL. This CDR3 has 18 residues. The V segment lost 0 bases and the J segment 7 bases; nucleotides outside the gene matches: 13.

The chain joins TRBV2 to TRBJ2-7; 9 bases align to TRBD2. The junction had 16 bases not matched to a gene; V was cut back by 6 bases and J by 7 bases. Germline V gives CDR1 SNHLY, CDR2 FYNNEI. CDR3 length equals 16 residues. The CDR3 coding sequence is TGTGCCAGCAGGAACGAGGGTAGCGGGAGATCGGGAGAGCAGTACTTC. Translating gives CASRNEGSGRSGEQYF.

This rearrangement joins TRBV9 to TRBJ1-2; 7 positions agree with TRBD1. Trimming took 4 bases from V and 0 from J; bases not matched to a gene: 6. This CDR3 comprises 15 residues. Germline V CDR1 and CDR2: SGDLS, YYNGEE. The DNA for the CDR3 is TGTGCCAGCAGCCCCAGGGACAGTACTAACTATGGCTACACCTTC. Translating gives CASSPRDSTNYGYTF.

This chain connects TRBV6-5 to TRBJ1-1; the D is unclear. This CDR3 region has 11 residues. The germline gives CDR1 MNHEY, CDR2 SVGAGI. V gave up 2 bases and J gave up 9 bases, with 7 bases separating them. CDR3 region: CASSYAGKAFF. The DNA of the CDR3 is TGTGCCAGCAGTTACGCGGGGAAAGCTTTCTTT.

The genes are TRBV19 and TRBJ2-7, with 9 bases aligning to TRBD2. The CDR3 has 14 amino acids. With V trimmed by 8 bases and J by 2 bases, 7 bases remained unmatched. The germline CDR1 and CDR2 sequences are LNHDA and SQIVND (reference sequence). The CDR3 bases are TGTGCCAGTTCTGGACTAGCGAAGACCTACGAGCAGTACTTC. Residues: CASSGLAKTYEQYF.

This clone has more than one count but fewer than ten. The chain combines TRBV25-1 with TRBJ1-6; no clear D. The V gene lost 4 bases and the J gene lost 7 bases, with 8 bases spanning the gap. The germline gives CDR1 MGHDK, CDR2 SYGVNS. This CDR3 region has 13 residues. The CDR3 loop is CASSVHLNSPLHF. CDR3 sequence (DNA): TGTGCCAGCAGTGTACACCTGAATTCACCCCTCCACTTT.